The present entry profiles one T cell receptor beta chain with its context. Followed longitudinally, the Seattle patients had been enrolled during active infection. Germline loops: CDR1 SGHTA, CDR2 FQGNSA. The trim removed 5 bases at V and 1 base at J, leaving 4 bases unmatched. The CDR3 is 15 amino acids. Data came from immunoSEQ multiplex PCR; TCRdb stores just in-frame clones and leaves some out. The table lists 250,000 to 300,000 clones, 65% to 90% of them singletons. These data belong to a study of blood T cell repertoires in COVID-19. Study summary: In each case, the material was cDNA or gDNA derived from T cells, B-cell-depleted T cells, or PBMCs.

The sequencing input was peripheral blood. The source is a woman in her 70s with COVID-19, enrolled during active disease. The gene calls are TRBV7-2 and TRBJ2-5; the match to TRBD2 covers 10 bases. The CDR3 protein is CASSPQRGGQETQYF. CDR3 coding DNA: TGTGCCAGCAGCCCTCAGCGGGGGGGCCAAGAGACCCAGTACTTC.